This T cell receptor beta chain was found in a study of shared clonotypes between healthy human individuals. Points on this clone: The antigen is undetermined.

Libraries were prepared by immunoSEQ multiplex PCR; TCRdb keeps only in-frame clonotypes and omits some of them. The table has some 2.1 million clones, 80% to 95% seen once. CDR1 is MDHEN and CDR2 is SYDVKM in the germline V gene. The J segment lost 2 bases and the V segment lost 4 bases, leaving 22 bases of the junction unmatched. The CDR3 length is 20 residues. Terminally differentiated effector memory CD45RA+ cells were excluded from the naive CD8 cells, which were CD45RO-negative and positively selected for CCR7. Study observations and caveats: An effect of sequencing depth on clonotype sharing among donors was expected. Clonotypes shared by all four donors outscored non-shared clonotypes in generation probability. Rarefaction showed sorted-subset sequencing was incomplete despite large depth.

This clonotype was obtained from a man aged 18 to 29 in good health. Some clones in this sample may be carry-over from other donors' samples. The specimen was naive CD8+ T cells from PBMCs. The V and J genes are TRBV28 and TRBJ2-7, with 8 bases lining up with TRBD2. For the CDR3, the DNA is TGTGCCAGCAGTTCCCCCACCCCGGACGGCCAGCGGGAGCACCCCTACGAGCAGTACTTC. Protein product: CASSSPTPDGQREHPYEQYF.